One T cell receptor (beta chain) is described in this entry. This sample is drawn from a study of cytomegalovirus exposure and HLA in healthy donors. Trimming cost V 2 bases and J 1 base; bases outside gene matches: 1. Germline V gene lookup returns CDR1 SEHNR and CDR2 FQNEAQ (reference sequence). The CDR3 totals 15 residues. PCR amplification relied on 60 Vbeta primers (plus 13 Jbeta primers). The protocol was immunoSEQ multiplex PCR, while the TCRdb copy is restricted to in-frame clones and leaves out a portion. This table holds over 100,000 clones. The sequenced sample consisted of PBMCs. The TCR originated in a man in his thirties or forties in good health and CMV-seronegative. The V and J genes are TRBV7-9 and TRBJ2-4; the match to TRBD2 covers 8 bases. This CDR3 reads CASSLRGGAKNIQYF. For the CDR3, the DNA is TGTGCCAGCAGCTTACGGGGGGGGGCCAAAAACATTCAGTACTTC.